Listed below are T cell receptor beta chains from one sample, sequenced in a study of glioma-infiltrating T cells after dendritic cell vaccination. Produced via immunoSEQ multiplex PCR; TCRdb's table is partial and in-frame only. The top ten hold roughly 3.2% of the sample, which has fewer than 85,000 clones, roughly 90% seen once. Material: blood, obtained before dendritic cell vaccination. The origin of the receptors is a human donor with glioblastoma. CDR3s include the opening cysteine and the closing phenylalanine or tryptophan. A D gene is named only where the DNA matches it firmly.

D gene	V gene	J gene	CDR3 DNA	CDR3 protein
.	TRBV18	TRBJ1-2	TGTGCCAGCTCACCACCGGAAAGGACAGTCTATGGCTACACCTTC	CASSPPERTVYGYTF
.	TRBV7-3	TRBJ2-2	TGTGCCAGCAGCCACGGGCTAGCGACCGGGGAGCTGTTTTTT	CASSHGLATGELFF
TRBD1	TRBV12-5	TRBJ1-4	TGTGCTAGTGCGAAACAGGGGGGTAGCGAAAAACTGTTTTTT	CASAKQGGSEKLFF
.	TRBV14	TRBJ1-2	TGTGCCAGCAGCCTACGCGGGGGGGATGGCTACACCTTC	CASSLRGGDGYTF
TRBD2	TRBV7-6	TRBJ2-1	TGTGCCAGCAGCTTGGGCTCTAGCGGGGAGTACAATGAGCAGTTCTTC	CASSLGSSGEYNEQFF
TRBD2	TRBV6-6	TRBJ2-1	TGTGCCAGCAAGCGGGAGGCCCACTACAATGAGCAGTTCTTC	CASKREAHYNEQFF
.	TRBV19	TRBJ1-1	TGTGCCAGCCAGGTTGGCGGGGCCGAGCGGACTGAAGCTTTCTTT	CASQVGGAERTEAFF
.	TRBV9	TRBJ1-6	TGTGCCAGCAGCGCAGCGGGCTGGGGTTCACCCCTCCACTTT	CASSAAGWGSPLHF
.	TRBV2	TRBJ2-3	TGTGCCAGCAGTGAATTTTGGGGCCAAGATACGCAGTATTTT	CASSEFWGQDTQYF
TRBD1	TRBV5-4	TRBJ2-7	TGTGCCAGCAGCCCGGGACAGGGACCTACCTACGAGCAGTACTTC	CASSPGQGPTYEQYF